This T cell receptor (beta chain) was identified in a study of cytomegalovirus exposure and HLA in healthy donors. CDR3 size: 14 residues. J was trimmed by 5 bases and V by 3 bases; bases with no gene match: 4. The germline V gene encodes CDR1 SGHRS and CDR2 YFSETQ. 60 Vbeta and 13 Jbeta primers were used in PCR. The method was immunoSEQ multiplex PCR; TCRdb's version includes in-frame clones alone and lacks a portion of them. The table has around 150,000 clones, 60% to 80% seen once. The sample taken for sequencing was PBMCs. This receptor was identified in a man aged 50-59 years in good health and CMV-seropositive. The V call is TRBV5-1, the J call TRBJ1-2, with 10 bases identical to TRBD1. CDR3 protein: CASSWTGGDYGYTF. The CDR3 nucleotides are TGCGCCAGCAGCTGGACAGGGGGGGATTATGGCTACACCTTC.